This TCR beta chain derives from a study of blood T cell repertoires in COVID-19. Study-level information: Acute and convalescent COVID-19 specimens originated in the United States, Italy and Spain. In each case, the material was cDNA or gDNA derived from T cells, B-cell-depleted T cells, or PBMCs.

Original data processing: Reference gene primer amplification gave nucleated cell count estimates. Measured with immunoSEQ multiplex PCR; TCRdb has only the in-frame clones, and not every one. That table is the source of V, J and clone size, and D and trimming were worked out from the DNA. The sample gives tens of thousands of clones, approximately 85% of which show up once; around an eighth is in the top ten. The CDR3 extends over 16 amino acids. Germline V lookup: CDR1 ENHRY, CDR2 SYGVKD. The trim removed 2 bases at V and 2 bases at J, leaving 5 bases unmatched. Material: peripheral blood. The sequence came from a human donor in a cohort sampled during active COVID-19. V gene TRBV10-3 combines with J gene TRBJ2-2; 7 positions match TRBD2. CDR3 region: CAISEALAANTGELFF. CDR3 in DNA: TGTGCCATCAGTGAGGCCCTAGCGGCAAACACCGGGGAGCTGTTTTTT.